Sample share makes the clone carrying this T cell receptor beta chain medium-sized. Its antigen is as yet unknown. Treatment indicated: roughly ten-day PBMC culture with coronavirus spike peptide pools or control peptides (ViraFEST assay). CD4+ T lymphocytes from the unexposed donor were collected before the COVID-19 pandemic (2011-2018). The CDR3 has 15 residues. The germline gives CDR1 DFQATT, CDR2 SNEGSKA (reference sequence). The ends lost 1 base at V and 1 base at J; junction bases unmatched: 4. This record belongs to a study of vaccination and CD4 T cells after COVID-19. Cultured CD4+ T cell DNA was sequenced using the Oncomine TCR Beta short-read assay. It was from cultured CD4+ T cells that genomic DNA was extracted. Each CDR3 protein gets one entry after TCRdb re-called the PCR reads with MiXCR. The table shows about 9,500 distinct CDR3 sequences, with around a third occurring only once.

The chain is built from TRBV20-1 and TRBJ2-5; TRBD2 matches at 9 bases. Source material: CD4+ T cells from blood, cultured in vitro. This sequence originates from a human donor in good health. The CDR3 sequence is CSARGLAASQETQYF. CDR3 in DNA: TGCAGTGCTAGAGGACTAGCGGCCAGCCAAGAGACCCAGTACTTC.